This T cell receptor (beta chain) stems from a study of T cell repertoires in cytomegalovirus infection. Study information: An indication of both CMV infection and matching HLA type came from public TCR beta signatures.

TCRdb passed the reads through MiXCR, listing each CDR3 protein once. The sample has approximately 500,000 distinct CDR3 sequences; approximately 10% are singletons. This clonotype turned up a few times. Its antigen is undetermined. Notes on the study in general: Dominating the ex vivo response were HLA-C-restricted CMV-specific TCR beta clonotypes.

Germline-derived CDR1 and CDR2 are SEHNR and FQNEAQ (reference sequence). The CDR3 sequence is 13 residues long. Deletions cut 11 bases from V and 4 bases from J, with 16 bases between. The V gene is TRBV7-9, the J gene TRBJ2-3; D call uncertain. The sample taken for sequencing was PBMCs. The clonotype was recovered from a human donor in good health (CMV status not recorded). Some clones in this sample may be carry-over from other donors' samples. CDR3 sequence: CAGREVRADTQYF. In DNA form, the CDR3 reads TGTGCCGGCCGAGAGGTACGAGCAGATACGCAGTATTTT.